The text below deals with one TCR beta chain. This entry comes from a study of blood T cell repertoires in COVID-19. In the study overall: Both acute and convalescent COVID-19 samples were obtained from the United States, Italy and Spain. PBMCs, B-cell-depleted T cells, or T cells were the source of the cDNA or gDNA that made up the material.

Authors' processing steps: Counts of nucleated cells, estimated from reference gene primer amplification, were obtained. Using immunoSEQ multiplex PCR, the repertoire was profiled, and TCRdb retains in-frame clones only, with some absent. D and trimming were read from the DNA, whereas the V and J calls and clone size are those reported in that table. This table has about 360,000 clones, around 86% appearing once. The TCR originated in a human donor in a cohort sampled during active COVID-19. Sequences were obtained from peripheral blood.

The DNA for the CDR3 is TGTGCCAGCAGGCCAGAAGCGGACGGGAGAGTTACGCAGTATTTT. Translating gives CASRPEADGRVTQYF. V gene TRBV7-3 combines with J gene TRBJ2-3, with D possibly being TRBD2 (6 bases). Germline lookup yields CDR1 SGHTA and CDR2 FQGTGA. V lost 6 bases and J 8 bases, leaving 21 bases between the germline ends. This CDR3 comprises 15 residues.